The TCR beta chain under discussion was sequenced for a study of T cell clones after liver transplantation. Whole-study findings and limits: In most of the 8 subjects, circulating graft-donor-reactive CD4 TCRbeta sequences fell significantly after transplant.

Germline CDR1 reads LGHNA; CDR2 reads YSLEER. V was shortened by 0 bases and J by 4 bases, with 12 bases between the two germline ends. The CDR3 is made up of 15 amino acids. Details on this clone: Its antigen remains unidentified.

Generated by immunoSEQ multiplex PCR, the TCRdb table keeps only in-frame clones and is missing some. The profile shows roughly 15,000 clones, about 90% of them singletons. The chain is built from TRBV4-3 and TRBJ2-5, with a possible D match to TRBD1 (6 bases). The sequencing here drew on CD8+ T cells from blood, taken before liver transplant. The TCR was taken from a human donor who received a liver transplant. CDR3 in amino acids: CASSQDQGTLETQYF. The DNA for the CDR3 is TGCGCCAGCAGCCAAGATCAGGGGACATTAGAGACCCAGTACTTC.